This TCR beta chain was identified in a study of blood T cell repertoires in COVID-19. The overall study: Samples came from the United States, Italy and Spain, spanning acute and convalescent COVID-19. The analysed material was cDNA or gDNA that came from T cells, B-cell-depleted T cells, or PBMCs.

V was pared by 3 bases and J by 4 bases, with 6 bases of the junction left unmatched. Per germline, CDR1 SNHLY and CDR2 FYNNEI. The CDR3 length is 17 residues. Per the original data handling: Reference gene primers were amplified, and this amplification served to estimate nucleated cell counts. Using immunoSEQ multiplex PCR, the repertoire was profiled, and TCRdb retains in-frame clones only, with some absent. The D gene and trimming were derived from the DNA, and the V and J assignments and clone size from that table. Of around 140,000 clones in the sample, 75% to 90% were seen once. The sequencing input was peripheral blood. The TCR was taken from a man over 45 with active or convalescent COVID-19. The chain carries TRBV2 and TRBJ1-4; 12 nucleotides line up with TRBD1. CDR3: CASSDRGQGASNEKLFF. The CDR3 DNA reads TGTGCCAGCAGTGATAGGGGACAGGGGGCCAGTAATGAAAAACTGTTTTTT.